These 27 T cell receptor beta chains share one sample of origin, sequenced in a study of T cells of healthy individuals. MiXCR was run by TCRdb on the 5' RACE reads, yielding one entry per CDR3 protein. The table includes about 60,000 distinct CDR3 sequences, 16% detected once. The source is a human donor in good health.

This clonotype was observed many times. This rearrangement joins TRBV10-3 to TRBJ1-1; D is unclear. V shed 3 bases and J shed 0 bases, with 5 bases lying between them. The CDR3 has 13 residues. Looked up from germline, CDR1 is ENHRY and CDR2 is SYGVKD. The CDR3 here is CAISDRVNTEAFF. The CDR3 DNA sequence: TGTGCCATCAGTGATCGGGTGAACACTGAAGCTTTCTTT.

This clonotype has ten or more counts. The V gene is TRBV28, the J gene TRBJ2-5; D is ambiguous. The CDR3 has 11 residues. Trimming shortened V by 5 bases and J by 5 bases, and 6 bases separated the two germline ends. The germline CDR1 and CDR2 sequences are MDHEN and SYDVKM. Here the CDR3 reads CASSERETQYF. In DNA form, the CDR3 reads TGTGCCAGCAGTGAGAGGGAGACCCAGTACTTC. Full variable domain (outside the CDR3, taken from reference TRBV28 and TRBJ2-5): DVKVTQSSRYLVKRTGEKVFLECVQDMDHENMFWYRQDPGLGLRLIYFSYDVKMKEKGDIPEGYSVSREKKERFSLILESASTNQTSMYLCASSERETQYFGPGTRLLVL.

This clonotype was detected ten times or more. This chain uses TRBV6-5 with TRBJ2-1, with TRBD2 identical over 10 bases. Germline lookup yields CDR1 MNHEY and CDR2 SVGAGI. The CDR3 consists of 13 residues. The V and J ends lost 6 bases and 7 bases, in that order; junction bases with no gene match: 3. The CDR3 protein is CASSGGLANEQFF. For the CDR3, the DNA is TGTGCCAGCAGCGGGGGACTAGCGAATGAGCAGTTCTTC.

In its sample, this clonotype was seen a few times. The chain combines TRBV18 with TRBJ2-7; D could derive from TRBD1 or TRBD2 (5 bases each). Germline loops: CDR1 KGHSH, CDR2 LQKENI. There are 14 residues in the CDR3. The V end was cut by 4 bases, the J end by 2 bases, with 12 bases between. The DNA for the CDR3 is TGTGCCAGCTCACTTCCGGGACGGACCTACGAGCAGTACTTC. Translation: CASSLPGRTYEQYF.

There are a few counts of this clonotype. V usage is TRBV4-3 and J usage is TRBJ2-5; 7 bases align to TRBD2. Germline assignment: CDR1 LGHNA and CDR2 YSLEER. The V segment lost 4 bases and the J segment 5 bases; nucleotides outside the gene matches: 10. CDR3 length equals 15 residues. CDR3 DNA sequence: TGCGCCAGCAGCCTCCGGGGGGAGGGCAGGGAGACCCAGTACTTC. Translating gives CASSLRGEGRETQYF.

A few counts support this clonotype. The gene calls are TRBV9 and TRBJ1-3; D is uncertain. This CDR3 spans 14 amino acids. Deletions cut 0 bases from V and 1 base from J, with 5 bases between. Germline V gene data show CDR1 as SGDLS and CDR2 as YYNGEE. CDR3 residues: CASSVAGSGNTIYF. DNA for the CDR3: TGTGCCAGCAGCGTAGCGGGGTCTGGAAACACCATATATTTT.

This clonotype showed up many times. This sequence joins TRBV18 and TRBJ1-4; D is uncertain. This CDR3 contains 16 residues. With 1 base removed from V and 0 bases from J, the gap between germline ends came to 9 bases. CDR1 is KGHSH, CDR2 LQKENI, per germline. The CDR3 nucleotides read TGTGCCAGCTCACCACGCGACGGAACAACTAATGAAAAACTGTTTTTT. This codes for CASSPRDGTTNEKLFF.

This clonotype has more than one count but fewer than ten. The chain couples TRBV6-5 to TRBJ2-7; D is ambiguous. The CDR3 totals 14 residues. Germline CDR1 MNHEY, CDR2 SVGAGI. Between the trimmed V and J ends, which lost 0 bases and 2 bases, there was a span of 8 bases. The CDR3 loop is CASSYSTPAYEQYF. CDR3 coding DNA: TGTGCCAGCAGTTACTCGACGCCTGCCTACGAGCAGTACTTC.

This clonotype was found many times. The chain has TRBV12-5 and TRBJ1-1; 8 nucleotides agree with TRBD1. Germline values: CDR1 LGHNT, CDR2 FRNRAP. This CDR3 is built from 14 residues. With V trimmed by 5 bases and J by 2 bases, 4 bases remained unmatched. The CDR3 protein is CASGMTGANTEAFF. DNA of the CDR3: TGTGCTAGTGGTATGACAGGGGCCAACACTGAAGCTTTCTTT.

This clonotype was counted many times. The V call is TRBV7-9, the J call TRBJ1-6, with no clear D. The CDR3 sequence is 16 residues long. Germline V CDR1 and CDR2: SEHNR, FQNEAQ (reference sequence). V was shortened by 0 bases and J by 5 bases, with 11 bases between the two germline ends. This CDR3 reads CASSLAFGQNNSPLHF. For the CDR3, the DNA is TGTGCCAGCAGCTTAGCGTTCGGGCAAAATAATTCACCCCTCCACTTT.

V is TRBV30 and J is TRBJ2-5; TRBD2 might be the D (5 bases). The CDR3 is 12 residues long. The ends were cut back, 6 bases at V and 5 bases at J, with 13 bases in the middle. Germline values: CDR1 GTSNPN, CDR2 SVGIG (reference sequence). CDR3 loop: CACKRREETQYF. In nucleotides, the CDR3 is TGTGCCTGCAAACGTAGGGAGGAGACCCAGTACTTC. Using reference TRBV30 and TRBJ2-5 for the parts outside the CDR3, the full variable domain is SQTIHQWPATLVQPVGSPLSLECTVEGTSNPNLYWYRQAAGRGLQLLFYSVGIGQISSEVPQNLSASRPQDRQFILSSKKLLLSDSGFYLCACKRREETQYFGPGTRLLVL.

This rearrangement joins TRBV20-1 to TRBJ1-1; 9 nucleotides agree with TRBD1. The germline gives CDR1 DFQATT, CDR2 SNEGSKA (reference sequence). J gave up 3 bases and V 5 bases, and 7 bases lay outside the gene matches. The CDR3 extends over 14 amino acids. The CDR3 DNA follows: TGCAGTGCTGGCCGGGACAGGGAGTACACTGAAGCTTTCTTT. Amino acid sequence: CSAGRDREYTEAFF.

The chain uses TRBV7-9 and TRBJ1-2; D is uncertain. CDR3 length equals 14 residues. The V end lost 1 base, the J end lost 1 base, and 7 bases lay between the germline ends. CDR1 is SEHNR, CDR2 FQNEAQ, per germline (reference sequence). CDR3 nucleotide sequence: TGTGCCAGCAGCTTAGACCTGAATAACTATGGCTACACCTTC. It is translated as CASSLDLNNYGYTF.

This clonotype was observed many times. CDR3 in DNA: TGCGCCAGCAGCCAAGAAGCTAGCGGGAGGGCCATAATGGACAATGAGCAGTTCTTC. Encoded protein: CASSQEASGRAIMDNEQFF. The J gene is TRBJ2-1, the V gene TRBV4-3; 12 bases agree with TRBD2. Trimming removed 0 bases from V and 5 bases from J; junction bases left unmatched: 11. Germline CDR1 reads LGHNA; CDR2 reads YSLEER. This CDR3 has 19 residues.

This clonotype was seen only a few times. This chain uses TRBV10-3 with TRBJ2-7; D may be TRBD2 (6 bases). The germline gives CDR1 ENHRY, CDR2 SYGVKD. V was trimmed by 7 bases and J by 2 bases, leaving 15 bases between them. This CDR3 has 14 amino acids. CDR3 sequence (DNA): TGTGCCATCACCGAAAGGGAGGAGACCTACGAGCAGTACTTC. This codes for CAITEREETYEQYF.

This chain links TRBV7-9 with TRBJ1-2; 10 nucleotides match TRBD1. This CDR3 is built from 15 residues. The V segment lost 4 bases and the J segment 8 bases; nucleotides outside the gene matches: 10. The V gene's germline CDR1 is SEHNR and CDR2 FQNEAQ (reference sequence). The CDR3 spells CASSWGRQGAQGYTF. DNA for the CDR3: TGTGCCAGCAGCTGGGGACGACAGGGGGCGCAGGGCTACACCTTC.

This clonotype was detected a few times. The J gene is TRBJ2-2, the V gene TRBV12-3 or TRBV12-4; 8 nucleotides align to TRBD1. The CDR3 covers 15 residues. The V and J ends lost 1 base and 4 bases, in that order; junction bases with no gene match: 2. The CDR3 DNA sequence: TGTGCCAGCAGTTTAGAACAGGGGGGCACCGGGGAGCTGTTTTTT. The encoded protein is CASSLEQGGTGELFF.

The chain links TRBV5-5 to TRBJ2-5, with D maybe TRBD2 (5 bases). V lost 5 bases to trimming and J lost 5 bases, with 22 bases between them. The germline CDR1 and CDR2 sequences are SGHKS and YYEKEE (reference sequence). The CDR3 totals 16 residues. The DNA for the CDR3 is TGTGCCAGCAGTAGTCAACTTGCCCCTCCGGGGGAGACCCAGTACTTC. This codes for CASSSQLAPPGETQYF.

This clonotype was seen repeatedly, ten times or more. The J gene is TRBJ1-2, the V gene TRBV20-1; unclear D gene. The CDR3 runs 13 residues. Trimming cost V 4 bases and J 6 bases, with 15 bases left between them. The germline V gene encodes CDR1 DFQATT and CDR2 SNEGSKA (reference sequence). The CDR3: CSATVQGEDGYTF. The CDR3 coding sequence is TGCAGTGCTACAGTTCAAGGAGAGGATGGCTACACCTTC.

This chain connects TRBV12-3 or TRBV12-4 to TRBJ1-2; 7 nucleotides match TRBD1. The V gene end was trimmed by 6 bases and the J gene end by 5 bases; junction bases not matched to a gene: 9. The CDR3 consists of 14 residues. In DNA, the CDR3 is TGTGCCAGCAGGGGGACAGCGAACTCTTATGGCTACACCTTC. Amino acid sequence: CASRGTANSYGYTF.

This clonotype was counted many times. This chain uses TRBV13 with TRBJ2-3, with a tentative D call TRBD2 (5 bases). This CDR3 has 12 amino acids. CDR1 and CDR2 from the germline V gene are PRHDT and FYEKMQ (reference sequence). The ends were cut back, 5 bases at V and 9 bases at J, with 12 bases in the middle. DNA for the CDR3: TGTGCCAGCAGCCGCAGCTCGGGGACGCAGTATTTT. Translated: CASSRSSGTQYF.

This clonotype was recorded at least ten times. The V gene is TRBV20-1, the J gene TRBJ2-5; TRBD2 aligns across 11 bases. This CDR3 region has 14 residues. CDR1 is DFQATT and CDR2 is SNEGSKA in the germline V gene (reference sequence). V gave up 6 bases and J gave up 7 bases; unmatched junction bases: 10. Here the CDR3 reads CSAMTSGERATQYF. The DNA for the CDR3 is TGCAGTGCAATGACTAGCGGGGAGCGCGCGACCCAGTACTTC.

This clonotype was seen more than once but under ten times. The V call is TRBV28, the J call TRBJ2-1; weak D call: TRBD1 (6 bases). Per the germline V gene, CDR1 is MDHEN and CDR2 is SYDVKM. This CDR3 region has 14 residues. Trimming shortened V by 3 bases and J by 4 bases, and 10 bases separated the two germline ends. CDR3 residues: CASSLGATYNEQFF. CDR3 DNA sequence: TGTGCCAGCAGTTTGGGGGCAACGTACAATGAGCAGTTCTTC.

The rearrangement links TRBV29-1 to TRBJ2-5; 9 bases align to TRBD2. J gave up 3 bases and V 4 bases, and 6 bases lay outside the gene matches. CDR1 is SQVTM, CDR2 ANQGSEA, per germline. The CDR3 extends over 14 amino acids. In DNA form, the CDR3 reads TGCAGCGTTGCCCCGGCTAGCGGGGAAGAGACCCAGTACTTC. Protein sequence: CSVAPASGEETQYF.

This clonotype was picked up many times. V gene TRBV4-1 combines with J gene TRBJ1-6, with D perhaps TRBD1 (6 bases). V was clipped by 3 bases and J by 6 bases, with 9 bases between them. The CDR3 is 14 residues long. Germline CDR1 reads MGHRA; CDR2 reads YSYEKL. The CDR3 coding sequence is TGCGCCAGCAGCCAGGTAGGGGGTAATTCACCCCTCCACTTT. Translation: CASSQVGGNSPLHF.

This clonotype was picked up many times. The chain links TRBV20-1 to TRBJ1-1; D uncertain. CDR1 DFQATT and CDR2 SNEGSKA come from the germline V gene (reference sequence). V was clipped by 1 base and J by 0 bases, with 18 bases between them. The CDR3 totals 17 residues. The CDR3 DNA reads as TGCAGTGCTAGAGTATTGGTCCCCGGTAGGGTGAACACTGAAGCTTTCTTT. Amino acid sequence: CSARVLVPGRVNTEAFF.

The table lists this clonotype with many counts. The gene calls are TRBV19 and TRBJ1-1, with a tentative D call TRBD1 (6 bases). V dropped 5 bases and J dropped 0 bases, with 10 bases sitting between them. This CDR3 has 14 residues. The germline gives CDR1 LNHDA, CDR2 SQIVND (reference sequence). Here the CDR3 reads CASSLQGMNTEAFF. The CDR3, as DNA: TGTGCCAGTAGTCTTCAGGGGATGAACACTGAAGCTTTCTTT.